The 10 T cell receptor beta chains presented below share a single source sample, sequenced in a study of sequential checkpoint blockade in melanoma. Profiled with immunoSEQ multiplex PCR; TCRdb holds only in-frame clones, not every one. The table has some 7,200 clones, 20% to 25% seen once. Treatment defined: randomized to nivolumab then ipilimumab (arm A) or the reverse (arm B). The specimen was tumor tissue (inferred from file names), collected from a patient given nivolumab and ipilimumab in sequence. Receptor source: a human donor with melanoma.

This clone was picked up many times. The chain recombines TRBV23-1 with TRBJ1-1; 8 nucleotides match TRBD1. TRBV23-1 is sorted into the ORF group, with uncertain function. The CDR3 loop spans 13 amino acids. The junction had 4 bases not matched to a gene; V was cut back by 6 bases and J by 4 bases. The CDR3 region has the DNA TGCGCCAGCAGCCGTACAGGGGGCACTGAAGCTTTCTTT. Amino acid sequence: CASSRTGGTEAFF.

The V call is TRBV19, the J call TRBJ2-7; D possibly corresponds to TRBD1 (5 bases). Germline values: CDR1 LNHDA, CDR2 SQIVND (reference sequence). The CDR3 spans 13 residues. V was trimmed by 1 base and J by 4 bases, leaving 8 bases between them. CDR3 sequence (DNA): TGTGCCAGTAGTATAGGTAGGGGTTACGAGCAGTACTTC. This sequence encodes CASSIGRGYEQYF.

By frequency in the sample, this clone is medium-sized. The V and J genes are TRBV30 and TRBJ2-1; D is tentatively TRBD1 or TRBD2 (5 bases each). V dropped 4 bases and J dropped 2 bases, with 12 bases sitting between them. Germline CDR1 GTSNPN, CDR2 SVGIG (reference sequence). The length of the CDR3 is 14 residues. The chain's CDR3 is CAWTPRGPYNEQFF. The CDR3 coding sequence is TGTGCCTGGACCCCTCGGGGACCCTACAATGAGCAGTTCTTC.

The chain couples TRBV11-3 to TRBJ1-6; 9 bases match TRBD1. Germline assignment: CDR1 SGHNT and CDR2 YENEEA. V lost 5 bases to trimming and J lost 7 bases; unmatched junction nucleotides: 9. The CDR3 spans 16 residues. CDR3: CASSRGQGGGNSPLHF. CDR3 in DNA: TGTGCCAGCAGCAGGGGACAGGGAGGAGGGAATTCACCCCTCCACTTT.

This CDR3 is CASSPYDSSSGNTIYF. DNA for the CDR3: TGTGCCAGCTCACCATACGACTCTAGCTCTGGAAACACCATATATTTT. The chain joins TRBV18 to TRBJ1-3; D remains ambiguous. V lost 2 bases and J 0 bases, leaving 11 bases between the germline ends. The CDR3 runs 16 residues. CDR1 is KGHSH, CDR2 LQKENI, per germline.

The J gene is TRBJ1-4, the V gene TRBV29-1, with 11 bases that match TRBD1. V lost 7 bases and J lost 5; bases outside the gene matches: 6. The CDR3 length is 14 residues. From germline, CDR1 is SQVTM and CDR2 ANQGSEA. CDR3 sequence: CSARTGGRNEKLFF. The CDR3 DNA follows: TGCAGCGCTCGGACAGGGGGCCGAAATGAAAAACTGTTTTTT.

This clone was seen a handful of times. The chain recombines TRBV6-8 with TRBJ2-7; D is unclear. The CDR3 extends over 12 amino acids. Trimming took 4 bases from V and 0 from J, leaving 4 bases between them. CDR1 and CDR2 from the germline V gene are MNHGY and SAAAGT. Written as DNA, the CDR3 is TGTGCCAGCAGTTTGGACTCCTACGAGCAGTACTTC. This sequence encodes CASSLDSYEQYF.

The chain uses TRBV7-7 and TRBJ2-5, with 7 bases lining up with TRBD2. Germline values: CDR1 SSHAT, CDR2 FNYEAQ (reference sequence). V lost 4 bases, J lost 0 bases, and 14 bases stayed unmatched. The CDR3 consists of 18 residues. DNA for the CDR3: TGTGCCAGCAGCTCGTTGGGATGGGCAGGGAGGGACCAAGAGACCCAGTACTTC. It specifies CASSSLGWAGRDQETQYF.

This clone was seen only a few times. The chain recombines TRBV6-8 with TRBJ2-1; 11 bases are shared with TRBD2. Germline assignment: CDR1 MNHGY and CDR2 SAAAGT. The CDR3 spans 15 residues. V lost 6 bases and J lost 7; bases outside the gene matches: 8. The DNA of the CDR3 is TGTGCCAGCAGCCCCGGGGTAGCGGGGGGGAATGAGCAGTTCTTC. Amino acid sequence: CASSPGVAGGNEQFF.

This clone has a handful of counts. This CDR3 reads CASNERGLAAQADTQYF. The CDR3 coding sequence is TGTGCCAGCAACGAAAGAGGGCTAGCGGCCCAAGCAGATACGCAGTATTTT. The chain couples TRBV11-3 to TRBJ2-3, with TRBD2 identical over 7 bases. The J segment lost 4 bases and the V segment lost 7 bases, leaving 17 bases of the junction unmatched. CDR1 SGHNT and CDR2 YENEEA come from the germline V gene. The CDR3 loop spans 17 amino acids.